Listed here are 13 T cell receptor beta chains from one sample, sequenced in a study of shared clonotypes between healthy human individuals. Terminally differentiated effector memory CD45RA+ cells were excluded from the naive CD8 cells, which were CD45RO-negative and positively selected for CCR7. Sequencing was performed with immunoSEQ multiplex PCR; in TCRdb, only in-frame clones are kept and a portion is missing. Of about 2.1 million clones detected, about 92% appear once; the ten largest clones hold more than 1.5%. Specimen: naive CD8+ T cells from PBMCs. All receptors derive from a man younger than 35 in good health. Some clones in this sample may be carry-over from other donors' samples.

The chain uses TRBV6-5 and TRBJ1-1; D is possibly TRBD1 (5 bases). The V gene's germline CDR1 is MNHEY and CDR2 SVGAGI. CDR3 length equals 14 residues. V was shortened by 5 bases and J by 1 base, with 11 bases between the two germline ends. CDR3: CASSNMGENTEAFF. In DNA form, the CDR3 reads TGTGCCAGCAGTAACATGGGGGAGAACACTGAAGCTTTCTTT.

The chain carries TRBV19 and TRBJ1-5; perhaps TRBD1 as D (5 bases). The V end was cut by 3 bases, the J end by 0 bases, with 15 bases between. The CDR3 runs to 17 residues. Germline loops: CDR1 LNHDA, CDR2 SQIVND (reference sequence). In nucleotides, the CDR3 is TGTGCCAGTAGTATTGGTTTGTTGGGGGGTAGCAATCAGCCCCAGCATTTT. It yields the protein CASSIGLLGGSNQPQHF.

The chain combines TRBV29-1 with TRBJ2-1; D unresolved. The V and J ends lost 5 bases and 0 bases respectively, with 8 bases between them. Germline V gives CDR1 SQVTM, CDR2 ANQGSEA. The CDR3 runs to 13 residues. CDR3 in amino acids: CSVLPVSYNEQFF. CDR3 nucleotide sequence: TGCAGCGTTCTACCTGTCTCCTACAATGAGCAGTTCTTC.

This chain links TRBV5-6 with TRBJ2-7; 13 positions match TRBD2. The CDR3 sequence is 17 residues long. Trimming at V came to 0 bases and at J to 4 bases, leaving 7 bases not matched to a gene. Germline values: CDR1 SGHDT, CDR2 YYEEEE. This CDR3 is CASSLARTSGSFYEQYF. For the CDR3, the DNA is TGTGCCAGCAGCTTGGCCCGGACTAGCGGGAGTTTTTACGAGCAGTACTTC.

This clone was seen just once. The chain is built from TRBV4-1 and TRBJ2-7; 9 bases are a match to TRBD2. The CDR3 spans 15 residues. The ends lost 5 bases at V and 2 bases at J; junction bases unmatched: 7. In germline, CDR1 is MGHRA, CDR2 YSYEKL. The CDR3 loop is CASSVRTSVPYEQYF. The CDR3 coding sequence is TGCGCCAGCAGCGTAAGGACTAGCGTACCCTACGAGCAGTACTTC.

The V gene is TRBV28, the J gene TRBJ2-1, with TRBD1 identical over 9 bases. Germline V gives CDR1 MDHEN, CDR2 SYDVKM. The CDR3 has 17 amino acids. The junction had 16 bases not matched to a gene; V was cut back by 4 bases and J by 9 bases. The CDR3 nucleotides are TGTGCCAGCAGTTACCCGACAGGGGGGGTTCGGTCGGTTGAGCAGTTCTTC. Protein: CASSYPTGGVRSVEQFF. The variable domain in full, with the rest retrieved from reference TRBV28 and TRBJ2-1, is DVKVTQSSRYLVKRTGEKVFLECVQDMDHENMFWYRQDPGLGLRLIYFSYDVKMKEKGDIPEGYSVSREKKERFSLILESASTNQTSMYLCASSYPTGGVRSVEQFFGPGTRLTVL.

This rearrangement joins TRBV27 to TRBJ2-2; the D gene could be TRBD1 or TRBD2 (5 bases each). This CDR3 has 15 amino acids. The germline gives CDR1 MNHEY, CDR2 SMNVEV (reference sequence). Trimming removed 10 bases from V and 0 bases from J, with 15 bases in between. CDR3 in amino acids: CATRDRQSNTGELFF. In DNA form, the CDR3 reads TGTGCCACCAGGGACCGACAATCGAACACCGGGGAGCTGTTTTTT.

The chain employs TRBV7-3 and TRBJ2-1; TRBD2 matches 12 bases. The V and J ends lost 5 bases and 5 bases, in that order; junction bases with no gene match: 10. This CDR3 spans 17 amino acids. Germline values: CDR1 SGHTA, CDR2 FQGTGA. This CDR3 is CASSKQKGLAGNNEQFF. CDR3 coding DNA: TGTGCCAGCAGCAAACAAAAAGGACTAGCGGGAAACAATGAGCAGTTCTTC. Looking up the rest from reference TRBV7-3 and TRBJ2-1 gives the full variable domain: GAGVSQTPSNKVTEKGKYVELRCDPISGHTALYWYRQSLGQGPEFLIYFQGTGAADDSGLPNDRFFAVRPEGSVSTLKIQRTERGDSAVYLCASSKQKGLAGNNEQFFGPGTRLTVL.

This chain uses TRBV29-1 with TRBJ2-1; 16 bases fit TRBD2. This CDR3 is built from 14 residues. After removal of 6 bases from V and 9 bases from J, the junction contained 5 bases not matched to a gene. Germline V lookup: CDR1 SQVTM, CDR2 ANQGSEA. The DNA of the CDR3 is TGCAGCGTCGCGGGACTAGCGGGAGGGAGTGAGCAGTTCTTC. It yields the protein CSVAGLAGGSEQFF.

The rearrangement links TRBV19 to TRBJ2-3, with D possibly TRBD1 on 5 matching bases. The CDR3 runs to 15 residues. Trimming stripped 8 bases from V and 1 base from J, with 16 bases between. Germline loops: CDR1 LNHDA, CDR2 SQIVND (reference sequence). In DNA, the CDR3 is TGTGCCAGTCGGGTAACAGGCAGGGGCACAGATACGCAGTATTTT. This sequence encodes CASRVTGRGTDTQYF.

J is TRBJ2-1 and V is TRBV5-1, with a possible D match to TRBD2 (6 bases). This CDR3 region has 15 residues. CDR1 SGHRS and CDR2 YFSETQ come from the germline V gene. The ends were cut back, 3 bases at V and 3 bases at J, with 13 bases in the middle. The DNA for the CDR3 is TGCGCCAGCAGCTCCCGGGACTCCTTCTACAATGAGCAGTTCTTC. Protein sequence: CASSSRDSFYNEQFF.

This chain joins TRBV9 and TRBJ2-2; 7 bases line up with TRBD1. The CDR3 is 14 amino acids. The trim removed 0 bases at V and 4 bases at J, leaving 0 bases unmatched. The germline gives CDR1 SGDLS, CDR2 YYNGEE. This chain's CDR3 is CASSVGTGTGELFF. The CDR3 region has the DNA TGTGCCAGCAGCGTAGGGACAGGCACCGGGGAGCTGTTTTTT.

This clone was found once. The chain couples TRBV28 to TRBJ1-1; D gene unclear. Per germline, CDR1 MDHEN and CDR2 SYDVKM. The CDR3 is made up of 13 amino acids. V lost 6 bases and J 0 bases, leaving 8 bases between the germline ends. CDR3 nucleotides: TGTGCCAGCAGGAAAACAGTGAACACTGAAGCTTTCTTT. Protein product: CASRKTVNTEAFF.